This record looks at one T cell receptor beta chain sequence and its context. The target antigen is unknown. The data are from a study of blood T cells in healthy people across ages. The CDR3 loop spans 14 amino acids. Germline assignment: CDR1 MNHNS and CDR2 SASEGT. General study points: Long-lived donors had more naive CD4+ cells and higher diversity than aged donors. The study lacked donor CMV status, which possibly confounded expanded clonotype changes. With unsorted PBMCs, a conclusive comparison of naive versus antigen-experienced cells was not possible.

PCR was performed a second time for 7 to 11 cycles using a sample-barcoded 5' primer and a J-beta primer mix. TCRdb re-called the 5' RACE reads with MiXCR, one entry per CDR3 protein. The sample lists 650,000 to 900,000 distinct CDR3 sequences; around two thirds were seen once. The sample comprised blood. The chain joins TRBV6-1 to TRBJ2-4; D uncertain. The J call may be faulty, since TRBJ2-7 better matches the DNA end. This receptor was obtained from a man between 25 and 39 years old in good health. Here the CDR3 reads CASSDWAGTYEQYF. The CDR3 bases are TGTGCCAGCAGTGATTGGGCAGGAACCTACGAGCAGTACTTC.